This TCR beta chain was documented in a study of cytomegalovirus exposure and HLA in healthy donors. Study results and limitations: A link between a missense DCLRE1C variant and TCR beta V- and J-gene trimming emerged from a later analysis. HLA restriction was apparent for most CMV-associated TCR beta chains in a later analysis. There were reportedly fewer N-insertions in an Asian-associated ancestry cluster than the roughly 670-donor mean, in a later analysis. Indistinguishability led to the exclusion of some V segments, TRBV6-2 and TRBV6-3 included.

On this clone itself: Antigen unknown.

The PCR used 60 Vbeta and 13 Jbeta primers. Data came from immunoSEQ multiplex PCR; TCRdb stores just in-frame clones and leaves some out. The sample holds around 150,000 clones, 60% to 80% seen once. The CDR3 loop spans 13 amino acids. Trimming removed 5 bases from V and 4 bases from J, with 11 bases in between. The V gene's germline CDR1 is MNHEY and CDR2 SVGAGI. This sequence joins TRBV6-5 and TRBJ1-2; D not resolved. The source material was PBMCs. This TCR was recovered from a man in his 60s in good health and CMV-seronegative. For the CDR3, the DNA is TGTGCCAGCAGTCCACGCATGGCCTATGGCTACACCTTC. Amino acid sequence: CASSPRMAYGYTF.